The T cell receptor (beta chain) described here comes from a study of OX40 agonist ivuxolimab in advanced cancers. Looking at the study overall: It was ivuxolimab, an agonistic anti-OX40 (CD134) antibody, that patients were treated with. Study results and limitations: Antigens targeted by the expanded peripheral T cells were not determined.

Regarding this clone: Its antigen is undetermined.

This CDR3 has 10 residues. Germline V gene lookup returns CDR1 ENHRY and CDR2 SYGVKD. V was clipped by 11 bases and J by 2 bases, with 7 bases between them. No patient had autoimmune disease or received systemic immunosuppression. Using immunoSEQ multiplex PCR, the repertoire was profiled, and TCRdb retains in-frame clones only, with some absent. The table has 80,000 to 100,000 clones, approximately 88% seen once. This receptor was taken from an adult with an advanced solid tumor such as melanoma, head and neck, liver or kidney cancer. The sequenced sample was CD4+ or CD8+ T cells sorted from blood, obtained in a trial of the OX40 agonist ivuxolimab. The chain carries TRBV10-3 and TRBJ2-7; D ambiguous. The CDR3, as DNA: TGTGCCCTCCACCCCTACGAGCAGTACTTC. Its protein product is CALHPYEQYF.